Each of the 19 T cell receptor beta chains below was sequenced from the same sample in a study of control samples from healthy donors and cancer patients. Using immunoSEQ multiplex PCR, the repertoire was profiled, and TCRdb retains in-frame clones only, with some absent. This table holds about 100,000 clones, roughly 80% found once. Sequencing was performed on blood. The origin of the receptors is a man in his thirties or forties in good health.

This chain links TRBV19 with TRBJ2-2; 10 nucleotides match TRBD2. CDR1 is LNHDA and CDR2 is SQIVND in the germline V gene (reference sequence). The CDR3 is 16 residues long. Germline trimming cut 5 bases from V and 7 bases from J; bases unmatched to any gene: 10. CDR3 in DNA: TGTGCCAGTAGTGGTACCGGGACTAGCGTGGGCGGGGAGCTGTTTTTT. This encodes CASSGTGTSVGGELFF.

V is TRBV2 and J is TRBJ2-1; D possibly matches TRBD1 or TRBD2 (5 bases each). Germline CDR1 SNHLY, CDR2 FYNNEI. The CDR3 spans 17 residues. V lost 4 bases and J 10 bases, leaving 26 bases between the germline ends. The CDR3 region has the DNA TGTGCCAGCAGTGGCACACCGGGGCAATCGGACTCCGGAGAGCAGTTCTTC. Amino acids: CASSGTPGQSDSGEQFF. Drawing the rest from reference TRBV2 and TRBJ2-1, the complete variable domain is EPEVTQTPSHQVTQMGQEVILRCVPISNHLYFYWYRQILGQKVEFLVSFYNNEISEKSEIFDDQFSVERPDGSNFTLKIRSTKLEDSAMYFCASSGTPGQSDSGEQFFGPGTRLTVL.

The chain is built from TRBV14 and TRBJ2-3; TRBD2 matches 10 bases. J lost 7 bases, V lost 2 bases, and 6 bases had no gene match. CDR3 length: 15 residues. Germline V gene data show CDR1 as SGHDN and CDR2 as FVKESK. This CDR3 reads CASSQQSGGGNTQYF. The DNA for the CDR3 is TGTGCCAGCAGCCAACAGAGCGGGGGGGGTAATACGCAGTATTTT.

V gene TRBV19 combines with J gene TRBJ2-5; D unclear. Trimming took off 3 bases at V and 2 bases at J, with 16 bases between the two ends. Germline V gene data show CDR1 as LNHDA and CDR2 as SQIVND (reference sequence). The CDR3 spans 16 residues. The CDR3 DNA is TGTGCCAGTAGTATCGGAGAGCTTTGGGGTCAAGAGACCCAGTACTTC. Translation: CASSIGELWGQETQYF.

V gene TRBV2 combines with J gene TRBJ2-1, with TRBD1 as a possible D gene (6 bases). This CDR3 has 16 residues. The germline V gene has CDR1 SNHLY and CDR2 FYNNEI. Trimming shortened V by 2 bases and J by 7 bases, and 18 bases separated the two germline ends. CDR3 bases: TGTGCCAGCAGTGAACGGCGGACAGCGAGGATTAATGAGCAGTTCTTC. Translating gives CASSERRTARINEQFF.

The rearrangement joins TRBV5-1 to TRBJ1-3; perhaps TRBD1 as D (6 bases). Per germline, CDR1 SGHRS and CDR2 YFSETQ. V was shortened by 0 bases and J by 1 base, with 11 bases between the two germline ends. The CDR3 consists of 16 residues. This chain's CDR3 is CASSLGPGVSGNTIYF. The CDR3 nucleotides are TGCGCCAGCAGCTTGGGACCAGGGGTTTCTGGAAACACCATATATTTT. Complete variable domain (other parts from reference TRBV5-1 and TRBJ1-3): KAGVTQTPRYLIKTRGQQVTLSCSPISGHRSVSWYQQTPGQGLQFLFEYFSETQRNKGNFPGRFSGRQFSNSRSEMNVSTLELGDSALYLCASSLGPGVSGNTIYFGEGSWLTVV.

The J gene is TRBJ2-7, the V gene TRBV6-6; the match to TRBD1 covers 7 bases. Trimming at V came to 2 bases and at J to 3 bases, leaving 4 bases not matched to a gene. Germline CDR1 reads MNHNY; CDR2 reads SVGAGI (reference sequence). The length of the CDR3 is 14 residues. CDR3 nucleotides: TGTGCCAGCAGTTACACTTCAGGGGGCTACGAGCAGTACTTC. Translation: CASSYTSGGYEQYF.

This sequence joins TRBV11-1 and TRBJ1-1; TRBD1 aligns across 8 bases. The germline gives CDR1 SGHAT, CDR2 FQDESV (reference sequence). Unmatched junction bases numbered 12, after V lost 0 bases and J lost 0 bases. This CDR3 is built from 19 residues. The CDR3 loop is CASSLATLDRGPVNTEAFF. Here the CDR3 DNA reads TGTGCCAGCAGCTTAGCCACCCTAGACAGGGGTCCCGTGAACACTGAAGCTTTCTTT.

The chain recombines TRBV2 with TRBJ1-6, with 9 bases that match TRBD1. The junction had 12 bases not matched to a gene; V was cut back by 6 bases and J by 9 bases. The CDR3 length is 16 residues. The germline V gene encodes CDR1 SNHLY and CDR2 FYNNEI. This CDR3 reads CASRGDRATKSSPLHF. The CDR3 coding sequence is TGTGCCAGCAGGGGGGACAGGGCCACGAAGAGTTCACCCCTCCACTTT.

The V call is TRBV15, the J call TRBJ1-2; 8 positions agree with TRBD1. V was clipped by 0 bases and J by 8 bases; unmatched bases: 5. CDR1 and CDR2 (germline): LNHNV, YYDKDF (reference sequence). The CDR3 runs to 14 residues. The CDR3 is CATSRDQGARGYTF. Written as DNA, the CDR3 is TGTGCCACCAGCAGAGATCAGGGGGCGAGAGGCTACACCTTC.

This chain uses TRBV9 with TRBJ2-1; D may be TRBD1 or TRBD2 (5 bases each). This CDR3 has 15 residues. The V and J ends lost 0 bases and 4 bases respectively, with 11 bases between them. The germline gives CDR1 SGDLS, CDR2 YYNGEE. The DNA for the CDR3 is TGTGCCAGCAGCGTAGAACGGGGCTCGTACAATGAGCAGTTCTTC. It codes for CASSVERGSYNEQFF.

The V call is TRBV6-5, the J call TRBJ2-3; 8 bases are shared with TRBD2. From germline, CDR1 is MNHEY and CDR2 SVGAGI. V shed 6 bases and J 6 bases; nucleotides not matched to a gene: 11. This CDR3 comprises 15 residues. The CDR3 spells CASRHRRGGGDTQYF. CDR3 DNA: TGTGCCAGCAGACACCGACGGGGGGGCGGTGATACGCAGTATTTT.

The CDR3: CASSFSGPNTEAFF. CDR3 DNA sequence: TGTGCCAGCAGCTTTTCAGGGCCGAACACTGAAGCTTTCTTT. The chain has TRBV11-2 and TRBJ1-1; weak D call: TRBD1 (5 bases). CDR3 length equals 14 residues. CDR1 is SGHAT, CDR2 FQNNGV, per germline. V lost 3 bases, J lost 1 base, and 9 bases lay in between. Looking up the rest from reference TRBV11-2 and TRBJ1-1 gives the full variable domain: EAGVAQSPRYKIIEKRQSVAFWCNPISGHATLYWYQQILGQGPKLLIQFQNNGVVDDSQLPKDRFSAERLKGVDSTLKIQPAKLEDSAVYLCASSFSGPNTEAFFGQGTRLTVV.

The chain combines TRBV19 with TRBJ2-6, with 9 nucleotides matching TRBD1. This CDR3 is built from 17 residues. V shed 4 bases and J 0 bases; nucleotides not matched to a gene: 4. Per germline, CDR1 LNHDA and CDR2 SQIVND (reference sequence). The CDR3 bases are TGTGCCAGTAGTAGGACAGGGGCAAACTCTGGGGCCAACGTCCTGACTTTC. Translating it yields CASSRTGANSGANVLTF.

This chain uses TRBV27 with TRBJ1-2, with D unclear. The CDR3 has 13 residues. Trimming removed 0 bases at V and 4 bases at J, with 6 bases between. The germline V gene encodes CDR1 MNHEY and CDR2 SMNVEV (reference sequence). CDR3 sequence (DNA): TGTGCCAGCAGTTTATCGCGCGGCTATGGCTACACCTTC. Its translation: CASSLSRGYGYTF.

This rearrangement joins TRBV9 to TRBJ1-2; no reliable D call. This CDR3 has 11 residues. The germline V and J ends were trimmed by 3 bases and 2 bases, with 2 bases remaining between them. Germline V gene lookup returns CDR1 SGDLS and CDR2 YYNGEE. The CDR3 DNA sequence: TGTGCCAGCAGCGCAAACTATGGCTACACCTTC. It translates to CASSANYGYTF.

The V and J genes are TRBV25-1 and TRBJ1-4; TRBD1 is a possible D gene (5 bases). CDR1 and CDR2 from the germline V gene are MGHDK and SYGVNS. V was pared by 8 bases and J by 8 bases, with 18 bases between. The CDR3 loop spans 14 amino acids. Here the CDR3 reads CASGGDGRTEKLFF. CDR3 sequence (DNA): TGTGCCAGCGGGGGAGACGGACGGACCGAAAAACTGTTTTTT.

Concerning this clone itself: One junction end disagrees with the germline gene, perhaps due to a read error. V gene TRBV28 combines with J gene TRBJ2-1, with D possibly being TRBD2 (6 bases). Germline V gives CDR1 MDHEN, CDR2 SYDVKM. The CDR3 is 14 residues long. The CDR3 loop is CTSSPSDIGNEQFF. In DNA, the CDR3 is TGTACCAGCAGTCCTAGCGATATTGGCAATGAGCAGTTCTTC.

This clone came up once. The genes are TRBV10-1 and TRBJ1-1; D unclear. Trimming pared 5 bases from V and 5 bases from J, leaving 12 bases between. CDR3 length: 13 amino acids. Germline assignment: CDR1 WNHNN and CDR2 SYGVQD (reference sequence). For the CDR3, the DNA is TGCGCCAGCAGTCCCGCCCAGAATACTGAAGCTTTCTTT. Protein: CASSPAQNTEAFF.